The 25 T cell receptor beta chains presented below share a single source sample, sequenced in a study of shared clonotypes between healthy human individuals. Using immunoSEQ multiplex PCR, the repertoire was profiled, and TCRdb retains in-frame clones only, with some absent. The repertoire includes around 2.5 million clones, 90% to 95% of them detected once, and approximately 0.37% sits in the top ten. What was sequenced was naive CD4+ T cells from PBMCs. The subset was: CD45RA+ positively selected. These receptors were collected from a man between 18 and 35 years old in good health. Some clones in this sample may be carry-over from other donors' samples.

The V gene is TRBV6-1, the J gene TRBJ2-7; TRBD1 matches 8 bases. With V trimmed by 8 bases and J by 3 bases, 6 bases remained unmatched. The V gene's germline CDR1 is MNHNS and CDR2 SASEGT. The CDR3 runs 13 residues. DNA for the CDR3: TGTGCCAGCCGGGGACAGGCTTTCTACGAGCAGTACTTC. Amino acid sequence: CASRGQAFYEQYF.

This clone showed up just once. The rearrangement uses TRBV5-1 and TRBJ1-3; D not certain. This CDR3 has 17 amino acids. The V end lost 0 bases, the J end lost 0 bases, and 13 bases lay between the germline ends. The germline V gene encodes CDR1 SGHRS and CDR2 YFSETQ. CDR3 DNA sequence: TGCGCCAGCAGCTTGGGTCCGGGCAGCTTCTCTGGAAACACCATATATTTT. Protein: CASSLGPGSFSGNTIYF.

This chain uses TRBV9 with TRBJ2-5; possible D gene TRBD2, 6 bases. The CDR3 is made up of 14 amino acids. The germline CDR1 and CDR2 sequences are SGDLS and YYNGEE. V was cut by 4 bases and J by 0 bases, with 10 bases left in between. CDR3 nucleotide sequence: TGTGCCAGCAGCAGGCGGGACTACCAAGAGACCCAGTACTTC. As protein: CASSRRDYQETQYF. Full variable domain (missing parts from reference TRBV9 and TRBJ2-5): DSGVTQTPKHLITATGQRVTLRCSPRSGDLSVYWYQQSLDQGLQFLIQYYNGEERAKGNILERFSAQQFPDLHSELNLSSLELGDSALYFCASSRRDYQETQYFGPGTRLLVL.

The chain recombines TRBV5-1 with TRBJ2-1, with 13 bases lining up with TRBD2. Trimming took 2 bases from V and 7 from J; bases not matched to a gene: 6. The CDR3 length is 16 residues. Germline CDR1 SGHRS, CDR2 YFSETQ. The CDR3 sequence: CASSFGGLAGKNEQFF. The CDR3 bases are TGCGCCAGCAGCTTTGGGGGACTAGCGGGGAAGAATGAGCAGTTCTTC.

CDR3 in amino acids: CASSSTGTVNTEAFF. The CDR3 bases are TGTGCCAGCAGCTCTACCGGGACGGTGAACACTGAAGCTTTCTTT. The J gene is TRBJ1-1, the V gene TRBV7-9; D possibly corresponds to TRBD1 (5 bases). The CDR3 runs 15 residues. Trimming shortened V by 4 bases and J by 0 bases, and 12 bases separated the two germline ends. Germline CDR1 reads SEHNR; CDR2 reads FQNEAQ (reference sequence).

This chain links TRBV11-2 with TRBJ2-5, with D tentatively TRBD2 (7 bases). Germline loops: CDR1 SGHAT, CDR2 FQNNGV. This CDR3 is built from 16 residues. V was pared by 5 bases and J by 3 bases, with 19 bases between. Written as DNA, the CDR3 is TGTGCCAGCAGCCTGTTGGTGGCGGGGGCAGAAGAGACCCAGTACTTC. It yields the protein CASSLLVAGAEETQYF.

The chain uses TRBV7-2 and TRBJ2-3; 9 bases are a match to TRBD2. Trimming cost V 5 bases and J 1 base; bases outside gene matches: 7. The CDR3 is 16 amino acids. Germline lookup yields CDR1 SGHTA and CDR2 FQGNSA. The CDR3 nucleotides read TGTGCCAGCAGCACCTCTAGCGGGACGGGCACAGATACGCAGTATTTT. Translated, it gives CASSTSSGTGTDTQYF. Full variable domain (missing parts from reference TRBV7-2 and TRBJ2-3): GAGVSQSPSNKVTEKGKDVELRCDPISGHTALYWYRQSLGQGLEFLIYFQGNSAPDKSGLPSDRFSAERTGGSVSTLTIQRTQQEDSAVYLCASSTSSGTGTDTQYFGPGTRLTVL.

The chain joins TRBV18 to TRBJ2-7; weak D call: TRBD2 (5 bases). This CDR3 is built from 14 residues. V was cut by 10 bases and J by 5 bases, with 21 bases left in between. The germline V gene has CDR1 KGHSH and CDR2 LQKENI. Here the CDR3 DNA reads TGTGCCACCCAACCGGCGACGAGAGGGAACGAGCAGTACTTC. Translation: CATQPATRGNEQYF. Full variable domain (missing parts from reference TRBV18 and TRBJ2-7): NAGVMQNPRHLVRRRGQEARLRCSPMKGHSHVYWYRQLPEEGLKFMVYLQKENIIDESGMPKERFSAEFPKEGPSILRIQQVVRGDSAAYFCATQPATRGNEQYFGPGTRLTVT.

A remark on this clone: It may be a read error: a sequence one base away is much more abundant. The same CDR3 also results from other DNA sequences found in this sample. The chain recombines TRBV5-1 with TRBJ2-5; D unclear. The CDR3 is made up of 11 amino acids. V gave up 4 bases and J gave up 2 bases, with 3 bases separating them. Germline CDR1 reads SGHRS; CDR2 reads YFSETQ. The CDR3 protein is CASSIQETQYF. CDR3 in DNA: TGCGCCAGCAGCATTCAAGAGACCCAGTACTTC.

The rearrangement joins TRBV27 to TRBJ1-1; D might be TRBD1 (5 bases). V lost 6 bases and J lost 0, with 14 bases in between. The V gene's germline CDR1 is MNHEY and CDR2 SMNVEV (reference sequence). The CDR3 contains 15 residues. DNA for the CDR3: TGTGCCAGCAGAAAAGAGGGGCAGATGAACACTGAAGCTTTCTTT. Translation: CASRKEGQMNTEAFF.

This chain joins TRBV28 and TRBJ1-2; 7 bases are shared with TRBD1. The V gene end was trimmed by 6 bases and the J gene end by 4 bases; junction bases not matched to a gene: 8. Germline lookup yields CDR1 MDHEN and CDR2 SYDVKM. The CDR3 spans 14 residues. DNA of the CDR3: TGTGCCAGCAGCCCCGGACAGGCCGCCTATGGCTACACCTTC. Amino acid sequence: CASSPGQAAYGYTF.

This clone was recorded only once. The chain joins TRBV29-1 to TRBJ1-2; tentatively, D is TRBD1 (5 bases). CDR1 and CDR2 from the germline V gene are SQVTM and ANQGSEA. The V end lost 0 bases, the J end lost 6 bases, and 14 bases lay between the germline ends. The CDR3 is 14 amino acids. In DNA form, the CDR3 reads TGCAGCGTTGAAGATGTGCGGGGCGCGCATGGCTACACCTTC. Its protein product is CSVEDVRGAHGYTF.

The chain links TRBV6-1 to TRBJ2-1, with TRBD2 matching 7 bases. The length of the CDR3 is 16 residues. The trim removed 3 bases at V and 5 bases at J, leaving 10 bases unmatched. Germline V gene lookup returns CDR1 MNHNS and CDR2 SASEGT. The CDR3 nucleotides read TGTGCCAGCAGTGATGGGAGTCTAGCGGCCAACAATGAGCAGTTCTTC. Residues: CASSDGSLAANNEQFF.

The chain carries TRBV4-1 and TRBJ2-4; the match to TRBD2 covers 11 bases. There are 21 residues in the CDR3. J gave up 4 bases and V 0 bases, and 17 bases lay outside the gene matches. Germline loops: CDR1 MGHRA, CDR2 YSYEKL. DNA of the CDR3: TGCGCCAGCAGCCAAGATGGGACTAGCGGACCTGGGGGGTCGAGAAAAAACATTCAGTACTTC. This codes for CASSQDGTSGPGGSRKNIQYF.

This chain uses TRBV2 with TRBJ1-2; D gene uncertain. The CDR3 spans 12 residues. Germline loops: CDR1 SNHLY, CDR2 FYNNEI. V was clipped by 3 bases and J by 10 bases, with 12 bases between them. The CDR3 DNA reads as TGTGCCAGCAGTGAGTTGCAGATGAACTACACCTTC. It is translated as CASSELQMNYTF.

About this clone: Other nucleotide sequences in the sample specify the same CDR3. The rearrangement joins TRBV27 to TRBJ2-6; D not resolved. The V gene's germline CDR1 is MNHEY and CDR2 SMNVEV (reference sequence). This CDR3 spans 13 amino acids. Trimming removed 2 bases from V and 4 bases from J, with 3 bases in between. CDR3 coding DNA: TGTGCCAGCAGTTTAGGAGGGGCCAACGTCCTGACTTTC. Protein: CASSLGGANVLTF.

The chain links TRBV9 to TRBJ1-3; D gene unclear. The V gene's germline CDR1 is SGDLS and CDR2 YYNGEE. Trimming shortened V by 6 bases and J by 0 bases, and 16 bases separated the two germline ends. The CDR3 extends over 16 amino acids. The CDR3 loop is CASNPGGFSSGNTIYF. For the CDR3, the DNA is TGTGCCAGCAACCCGGGAGGCTTTAGCTCTGGAAACACCATATATTTT.

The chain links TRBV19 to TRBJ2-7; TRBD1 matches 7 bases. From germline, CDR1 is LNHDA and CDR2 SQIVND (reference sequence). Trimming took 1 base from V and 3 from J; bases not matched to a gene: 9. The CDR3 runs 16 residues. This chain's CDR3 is CASSIATPRDSYEQYF. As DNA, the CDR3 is TGTGCCAGTAGTATAGCCACCCCCCGGGACAGCTACGAGCAGTACTTC.

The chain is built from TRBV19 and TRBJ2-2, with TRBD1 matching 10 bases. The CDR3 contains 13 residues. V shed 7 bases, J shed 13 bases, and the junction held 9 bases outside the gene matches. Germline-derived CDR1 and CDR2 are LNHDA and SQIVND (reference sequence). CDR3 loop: CASTLWGQGLLFF. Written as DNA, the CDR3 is TGTGCCAGTACCCTCTGGGGACAGGGGCTGCTGTTTTTT. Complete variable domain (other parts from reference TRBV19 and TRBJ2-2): DGGITQSPKYLFRKEGQNVTLSCEQNLNHDAMYWYRQDPGQGLRLIYYSQIVNDFQKGDIAEGYSVSREKKESFPLTVTSAQKNPTAFYLCASTLWGQGLLFFGEGSRLTVL.

CDR3 amino acids: CASSITPSSSGRSMSYNEQFF. The CDR3 nucleotides read TGTGCCAGCAGCATTACCCCTTCTTCTAGCGGGAGGTCAATGTCCTACAATGAGCAGTTCTTC. The chain recombines TRBV27 with TRBJ2-1, with 11 bases matching TRBD2. Germline values: CDR1 MNHEY, CDR2 SMNVEV (reference sequence). This CDR3 spans 21 amino acids. V shed 6 bases, J shed 1 base, and the junction held 20 bases outside the gene matches.

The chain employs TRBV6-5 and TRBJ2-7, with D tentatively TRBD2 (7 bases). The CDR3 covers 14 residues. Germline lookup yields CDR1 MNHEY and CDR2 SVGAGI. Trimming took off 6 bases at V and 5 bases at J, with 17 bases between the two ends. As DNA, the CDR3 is TGTGCCAGCAGAAAGGGGGGGGACCCCCACGAGCAGTACTTC. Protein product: CASRKGGDPHEQYF.

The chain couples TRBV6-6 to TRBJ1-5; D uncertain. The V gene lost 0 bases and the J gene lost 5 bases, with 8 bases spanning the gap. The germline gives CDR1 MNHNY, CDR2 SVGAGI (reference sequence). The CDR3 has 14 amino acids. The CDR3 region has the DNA TGTGCCAGCAGTTACTCGCTCGGGTATCAGCCCCAGCATTTT. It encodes CASSYSLGYQPQHF.

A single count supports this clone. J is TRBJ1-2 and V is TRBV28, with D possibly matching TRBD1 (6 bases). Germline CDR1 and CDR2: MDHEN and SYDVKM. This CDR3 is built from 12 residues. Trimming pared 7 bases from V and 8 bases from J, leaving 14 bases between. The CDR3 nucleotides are TGTGCCAGCACTTCCGGGAGGGGGGGCTACACCTTC. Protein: CASTSGRGGYTF.

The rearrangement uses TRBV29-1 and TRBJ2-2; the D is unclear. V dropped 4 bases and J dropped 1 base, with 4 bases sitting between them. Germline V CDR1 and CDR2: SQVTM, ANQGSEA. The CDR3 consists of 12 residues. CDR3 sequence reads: CSVGENTGELFF. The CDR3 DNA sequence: TGCAGCGTTGGCGAGAACACCGGGGAGCTGTTTTTT.

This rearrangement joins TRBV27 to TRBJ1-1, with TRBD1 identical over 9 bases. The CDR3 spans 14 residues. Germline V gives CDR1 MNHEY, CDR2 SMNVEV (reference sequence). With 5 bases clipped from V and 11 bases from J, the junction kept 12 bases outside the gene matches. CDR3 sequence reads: CASSILQGARPAFF. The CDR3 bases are TGTGCCAGCAGTATACTACAGGGGGCGCGGCCCGCTTTCTTT.